This TCR beta chain appears in the sequencing data of a study of circulating CD8 cells and anti-PD-1 response in melanoma. In its sample, this clonotype is medium-sized (0.01 to 0.1%). Its antigen is as yet unknown. The germline V gene has CDR1 GTSNPN and CDR2 SVGIG (reference sequence). Trimming took 4 bases from V and 3 from J; bases not matched to a gene: 1. The CDR3 covers 14 residues. Four subsets defined by PD-1 and/or TIGIT were sorted from live CD3+CD8+TCRalphabeta+ cells. Each library started from roughly 16 ng of total RNA using the QIAseq Immune Repertoire TCR panel. Each CDR3 protein is one row after TCRdb ran MiXCR on the reads. The sample lists 500 to 800 distinct CDR3 sequences; 7.3% were seen once. Study-wide findings and caveats: Most experiments lacked replicates.

This receptor was identified in a human donor with melanoma. The chain couples TRBV30 to TRBJ2-1; 12 nucleotides line up with TRBD2. The sample here was CD8+ T cells from PBMCs, taken at baseline or after one month of anti-PD-1 therapy (not recorded which). CDR3 protein: CAWTGLAGYNEQFF. In DNA, the CDR3 is TGTGCCTGGACGGGACTAGCGGGCTACAATGAGCAGTTCTTC. Complete variable domain (other parts from reference TRBV30 and TRBJ2-1): SQTIHQWPATLVQPVGSPLSLECTVEGTSNPNLYWYRQAAGRGLQLLFYSVGIGQISSEVPQNLSASRPQDRQFILSSKKLLLSDSGFYLCAWTGLAGYNEQFFGPGTRLTVL.